Shown below are 18 T cell receptor beta chains from a single sample sequenced in a study of cytomegalovirus exposure and HLA in healthy donors. A multiplex PCR was run with 60 Vbeta primers and 13 Jbeta primers. Sequencing was performed with immunoSEQ multiplex PCR; in TCRdb, only in-frame clones are kept and a portion is missing. The table records about 130,000 clones, roughly 83% of them present only once. The sequencing sample was made of PBMCs. These receptors were obtained from a man in his forties or fifties in good health and CMV-seronegative.

This chain links TRBV7-6 with TRBJ2-3; perhaps TRBD1 as D (6 bases). This CDR3 is 14 amino acids long. Germline V lookup: CDR1 SGHVS, CDR2 FNYEAQ. V was clipped by 5 bases and J by 2 bases, with 11 bases between them. CDR3 protein: CASSGTSYTDTQYF. Here the CDR3 DNA reads TGTGCCAGCAGCGGGACAAGCTACACAGATACGCAGTATTTT.

V usage is TRBV23-1 and J usage is TRBJ2-1, with a weak D call TRBD2 (5 bases). TRBV23-1 is noted as an ORF with a role that remains uncertain. V lost 2 bases and J 8 bases, leaving 19 bases between the germline ends. The CDR3 loop spans 16 amino acids. CDR3: CASSQPSPCWVDEQFF. CDR3 in DNA: TGCGCCAGCAGTCAACCTAGCCCCTGCTGGGTGGATGAGCAGTTCTTC.

The chain is built from TRBV30 and TRBJ1-5, with 10 nucleotides matching TRBD1. Per germline, CDR1 GTSNPN and CDR2 SVGIG (reference sequence). The V segment lost 1 base and the J segment 4 bases; nucleotides outside the gene matches: 4. The CDR3 loop spans 15 amino acids. The DNA of the CDR3 is TGTGCCTGGAGTGGACCGGGACAGGGGAATCAGCCCCAGCATTTT. Residues: CAWSGPGQGNQPQHF.

The chain joins TRBV27 to TRBJ2-5; no definite D call. CDR3 size: 13 residues. The ends were cut back, 5 bases at V and 2 bases at J, with 9 bases in the middle. The germline V gene encodes CDR1 MNHEY and CDR2 SMNVEV (reference sequence). The CDR3 DNA sequence: TGTGCCAGCAGTCGATTCCTACAAGAGACCCAGTACTTC. Translated: CASSRFLQETQYF.

The chain combines TRBV27 with TRBJ2-1; weak D call: TRBD1 (6 bases). V lost 4 bases and J 3 bases, leaving 16 bases between the germline ends. The CDR3 covers 16 residues. Germline CDR1 MNHEY, CDR2 SMNVEV (reference sequence). In nucleotides, the CDR3 is TGTGCCAGCAGTTCTCTGGACAGATCCTACTACAATGAGCAGTTCTTC. As protein: CASSSLDRSYYNEQFF.

The CDR3 DNA sequence: TGTGCCACCAGCCTCGGGGGGGCGGGGGTCGAGCAGTACTTC. This sequence encodes CATSLGGAGVEQYF. V gene TRBV15 combines with J gene TRBJ2-5, with TRBD2 matching over 8 bases. The J call may not be correct, given that the DNA end is closer to TRBJ2-7. CDR3 length: 14 amino acids. Germline assignment: CDR1 LNHNV and CDR2 YYDKDF (reference sequence).

The chain recombines TRBV7-3 with TRBJ1-1; D remains ambiguous. The CDR3 is made up of 13 amino acids. The germline CDR1 and CDR2 sequences are SGHTA and FQGTGA. V was pared by 2 bases and J by 0 bases, with 4 bases between. In DNA form, the CDR3 reads TGTGCCAGCAGCTTACACTTGAACACTGAAGCTTTCTTT. The encoded protein is CASSLHLNTEAFF.

This clone appeared once. This sample includes further DNA sequences coding for the same CDR3. The V gene is TRBV27, the J gene TRBJ2-5; 10 bases match TRBD1. There are 12 residues in the CDR3. The germline CDR1 and CDR2 sequences are MNHEY and SMNVEV (reference sequence). The V gene end was trimmed by 5 bases and the J gene end by 7 bases; junction bases not matched to a gene: 1. The CDR3 spells CASSRQGATQYF. The CDR3 DNA follows: TGTGCCAGCAGTCGACAGGGGGCGACCCAGTACTTC.

The table lists this clone with a few counts. V is TRBV2 and J is TRBJ1-1; D is possibly TRBD1 (5 bases). V lost 6 bases and J 1 base, leaving 9 bases between the germline ends. Germline V lookup: CDR1 SNHLY, CDR2 FYNNEI. The CDR3 contains 13 residues. The CDR3 loop reads CASRSRGNTEAFF. The CDR3 DNA is TGTGCCAGCAGGTCAAGGGGGAACACTGAAGCTTTCTTT. Full variable domain (missing parts from reference TRBV2 and TRBJ1-1): EPEVTQTPSHQVTQMGQEVILRCVPISNHLYFYWYRQILGQKVEFLVSFYNNEISEKSEIFDDQFSVERPDGSNFTLKIRSTKLEDSAMYFCASRSRGNTEAFFGQGTRLTVV.

This clone was found once. The chain carries TRBV7-2 and TRBJ1-6, with D hard to call. Germline lookup yields CDR1 SGHTA and CDR2 FQGNSA. Trimming removed 2 bases at V and 4 bases at J, with 12 bases between. This CDR3 contains 16 residues. This CDR3 reads CASSLSGSAYNSPLHF. The CDR3 bases are TGTGCCAGCAGCTTATCAGGATCGGCGTATAATTCACCCCTCCACTTT.

The chain joins TRBV10-2 to TRBJ2-1; 13 bases fit TRBD2. The length of the CDR3 is 16 residues. Germline CDR1 and CDR2: WSHSY and SAAADI. Trimming cost V 6 bases and J 5 bases; bases outside gene matches: 7. The chain's CDR3 is CASSETSGGTNNEQFF. Here the CDR3 DNA reads TGCGCCAGCAGCGAGACTAGCGGGGGGACCAACAATGAGCAGTTCTTC.

The chain couples TRBV6-5 to TRBJ2-1; a possible D gene is TRBD2 (5 bases). Trimming took off 6 bases at V and 0 bases at J, with 12 bases between the two ends. Germline assignment: CDR1 MNHEY and CDR2 SVGAGI. CDR3 length equals 15 residues. The CDR3 region is CASSRGPPSYNEQFF. CDR3 DNA: TGTGCCAGCAGCCGGGGTCCGCCCTCCTACAATGAGCAGTTCTTC.

This chain uses TRBV2 with TRBJ2-3; D is perhaps TRBD2 (6 bases). The CDR3 extends over 15 amino acids. The germline CDR1 and CDR2 sequences are SNHLY and FYNNEI. The V gene lost 4 bases and the J gene lost 7 bases, with 18 bases spanning the gap. CDR3: CASSATRTTKHTQYF. For the CDR3, the DNA is TGTGCCAGCAGTGCGACCAGGACTACGAAGCATACGCAGTATTTT.

The chain uses TRBV5-1 and TRBJ1-1, with unresolved D. The CDR3 loop spans 12 amino acids. CDR1 is SGHRS, CDR2 YFSETQ, per germline. The V end was cut by 4 bases, the J end by 3 bases, with 7 bases between. The CDR3 spells CASSTDYTEAFF. The DNA of the CDR3 is TGCGCCAGCAGCACAGATTACACTGAAGCTTTCTTT.

By share, this clone counts as medium-sized (0.01 to 0.1%). This chain uses TRBV5-3 with TRBJ1-1; no reliable D call. TRBV5-3 carries the ORF label, with uncertain function. V dropped 2 bases and J dropped 1 base, with 3 bases sitting between them. The CDR3 totals 12 residues. Here the CDR3 reads CARSLQNTEAFF. For the CDR3, the DNA is TGTGCCAGAAGCTTACAGAACACTGAAGCTTTCTTT.

With respect to this clone: Compared with germline, one end of the junction differs, possibly owing to a read error. This sequence joins TRBV7-2 and TRBJ2-7, with TRBD2 as a possible D gene (5 bases). The germline CDR1 and CDR2 sequences are SGHTA and FQGNSA. The CDR3 length is 11 residues. CDR3 nucleotide sequence: TGTGCCAGCAGCTTAGGGGAGTTGGGATCCTTC. This codes for CASSLGELGSF.

CDR3 sequence: CASSSRTGRVDIYGYTF. The CDR3 DNA is TGTGCCAGCAGCTCCAGGACAGGGAGGGTTGATATCTATGGCTACACCTTC. The chain employs TRBV7-2 and TRBJ1-2; 8 bases line up with TRBD1. V lost 4 bases and J lost 4; bases outside the gene matches: 14. The CDR3 contains 17 residues. Germline values: CDR1 SGHTA, CDR2 FQGNSA.

This chain connects TRBV5-5 to TRBJ1-1; D gene uncertain. V was clipped by 6 bases and J by 1 base, with 10 bases between them. Per the germline V gene, CDR1 is SGHKS and CDR2 is YYEKEE (reference sequence). CDR3 length: 13 residues. CDR3 region: CASIFRSNTEAFF. The CDR3, as DNA: TGTGCCAGCATCTTCAGATCGAACACTGAAGCTTTCTTT.